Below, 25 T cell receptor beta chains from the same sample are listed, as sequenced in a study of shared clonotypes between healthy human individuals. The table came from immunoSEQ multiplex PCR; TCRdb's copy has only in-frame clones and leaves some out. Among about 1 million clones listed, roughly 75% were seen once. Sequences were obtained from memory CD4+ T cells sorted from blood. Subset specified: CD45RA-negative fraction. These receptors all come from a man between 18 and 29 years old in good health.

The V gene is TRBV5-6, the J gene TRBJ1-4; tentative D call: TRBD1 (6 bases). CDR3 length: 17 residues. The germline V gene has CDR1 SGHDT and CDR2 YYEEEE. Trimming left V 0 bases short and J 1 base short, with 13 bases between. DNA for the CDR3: TGTGCCAGCAGCTTGGCGCGGGGGGCGCGAACTAATGAAAAACTGTTTTTT. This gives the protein CASSLARGARTNEKLFF.

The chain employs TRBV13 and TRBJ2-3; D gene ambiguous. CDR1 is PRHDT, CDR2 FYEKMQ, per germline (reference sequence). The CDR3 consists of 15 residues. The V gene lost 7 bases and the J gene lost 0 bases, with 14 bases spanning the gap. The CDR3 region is CASTQRPMSTDTQYF. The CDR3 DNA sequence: TGTGCCAGCACCCAAAGGCCAATGAGCACAGATACGCAGTATTTT.

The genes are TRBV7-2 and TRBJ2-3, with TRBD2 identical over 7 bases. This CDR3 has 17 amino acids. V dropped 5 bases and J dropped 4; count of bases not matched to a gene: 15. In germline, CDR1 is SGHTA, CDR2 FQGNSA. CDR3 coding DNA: TGTGCCAGCAGCCCCACTTCAATAGCGGGTTGGGCAGATACGCAGTATTTT. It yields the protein CASSPTSIAGWADTQYF.

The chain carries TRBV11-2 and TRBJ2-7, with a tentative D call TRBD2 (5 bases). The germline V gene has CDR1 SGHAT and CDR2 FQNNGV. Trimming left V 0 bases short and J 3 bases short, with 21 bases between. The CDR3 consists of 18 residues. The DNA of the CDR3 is TGTGCCAGCAGCTTAGATCTAAGAGGGCCGGCGACCTTCTACGAGCAGTACTTC. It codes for CASSLDLRGPATFYEQYF.

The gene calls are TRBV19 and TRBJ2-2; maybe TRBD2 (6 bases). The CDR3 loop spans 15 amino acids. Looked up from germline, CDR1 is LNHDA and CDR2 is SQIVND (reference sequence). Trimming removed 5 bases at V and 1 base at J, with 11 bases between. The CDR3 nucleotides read TGTGCCAGTAGTTGGGCGGGAATGAACACCGGGGAGCTGTTTTTT. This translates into CASSWAGMNTGELFF.

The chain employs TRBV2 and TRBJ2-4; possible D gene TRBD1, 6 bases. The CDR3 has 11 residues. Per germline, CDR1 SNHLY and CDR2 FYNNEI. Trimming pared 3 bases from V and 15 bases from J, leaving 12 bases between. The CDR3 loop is CASSDGQGTYF. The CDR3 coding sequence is TGTGCCAGCAGTGATGGGCAGGGGACGTACTTC. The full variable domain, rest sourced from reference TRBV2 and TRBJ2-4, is EPEVTQTPSHQVTQMGQEVILRCVPISNHLYFYWYRQILGQKVEFLVSFYNNEISEKSEIFDDQFSVERPDGSNFTLKIRSTKLEDSAMYFCASSDGQGTYFGAGTRLSVL.

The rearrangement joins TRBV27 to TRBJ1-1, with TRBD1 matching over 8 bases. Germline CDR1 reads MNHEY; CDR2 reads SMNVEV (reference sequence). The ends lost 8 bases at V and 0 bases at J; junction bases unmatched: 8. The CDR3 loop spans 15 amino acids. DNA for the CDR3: TGTGCCAGCCGGAGACAGGGGACTATGAACACTGAAGCTTTCTTT. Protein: CASRRQGTMNTEAFF.

CDR3 amino acids: CASSRSGGRTTNEKLFF. The CDR3 DNA follows: TGTGCCAGCAGCCGCTCAGGGGGAAGGACAACTAATGAAAAACTGTTTTTT. This sequence joins TRBV7-2 and TRBJ1-4; TRBD1 agrees at 7 bases. V lost 5 bases to trimming and J lost 0 bases; unmatched junction nucleotides: 9. Germline values: CDR1 SGHTA, CDR2 FQGNSA. The CDR3 extends over 17 amino acids.

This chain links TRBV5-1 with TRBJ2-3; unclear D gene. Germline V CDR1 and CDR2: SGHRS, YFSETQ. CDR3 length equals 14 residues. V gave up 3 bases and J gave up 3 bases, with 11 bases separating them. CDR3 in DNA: TGCGCCAGCAGCTCTCTTGGACCGACAGATACGCAGTATTTT. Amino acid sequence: CASSSLGPTDTQYF. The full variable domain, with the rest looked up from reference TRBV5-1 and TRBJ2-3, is KAGVTQTPRYLIKTRGQQVTLSCSPISGHRSVSWYQQTPGQGLQFLFEYFSETQRNKGNFPGRFSGRQFSNSRSEMNVSTLELGDSALYLCASSSLGPTDTQYFGPGTRLTVL.

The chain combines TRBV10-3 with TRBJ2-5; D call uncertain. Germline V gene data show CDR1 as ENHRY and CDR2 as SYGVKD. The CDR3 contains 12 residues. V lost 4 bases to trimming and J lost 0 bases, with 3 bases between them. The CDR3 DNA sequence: TGTGCCATCAGTGGGGACCAAGAGACCCAGTACTTC. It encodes CAISGDQETQYF.

The DNA of the CDR3 is TGTGCCAGCAGTGCAGGGACTTACACAGATACGCAGTATTTT. This translates into CASSAGTYTDTQYF. The chain carries TRBV28 and TRBJ2-3, with D tentatively TRBD2 (6 bases). CDR3 length: 14 amino acids. V lost 5 bases, J lost 2 bases, and 11 bases lay in between. Germline V gene sequence: CDR1 MDHEN, CDR2 SYDVKM. The variable domain in full, with the rest retrieved from reference TRBV28 and TRBJ2-3, is DVKVTQSSRYLVKRTGEKVFLECVQDMDHENMFWYRQDPGLGLRLIYFSYDVKMKEKGDIPEGYSVSREKKERFSLILESASTNQTSMYLCASSAGTYTDTQYFGPGTRLTVL.

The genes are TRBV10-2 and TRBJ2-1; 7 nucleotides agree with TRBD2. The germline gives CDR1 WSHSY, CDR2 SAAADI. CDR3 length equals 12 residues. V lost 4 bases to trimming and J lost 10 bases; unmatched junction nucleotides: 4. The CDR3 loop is CASSGGGKEQFF. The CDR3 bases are TGCGCCAGCAGTGGGGGGGGGAAAGAGCAGTTCTTC.

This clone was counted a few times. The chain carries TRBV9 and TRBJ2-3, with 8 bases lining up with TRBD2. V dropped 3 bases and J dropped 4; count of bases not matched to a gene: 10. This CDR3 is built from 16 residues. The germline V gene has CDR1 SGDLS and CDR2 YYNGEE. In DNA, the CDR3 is TGTGCCAGCAGCGCGTTCCTCGGACTAGCATCAGATACGCAGTATTTT. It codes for CASSAFLGLASDTQYF. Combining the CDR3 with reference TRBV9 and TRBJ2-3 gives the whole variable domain DSGVTQTPKHLITATGQRVTLRCSPRSGDLSVYWYQQSLDQGLQFLIQYYNGEERAKGNILERFSAQQFPDLHSELNLSSLELGDSALYFCASSAFLGLASDTQYFGPGTRLTVL.

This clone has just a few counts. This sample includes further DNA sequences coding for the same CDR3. The CDR3 coding sequence is TGCGCCAGCAGCTCCCGCCGAGCGGGGGACACAGATACGCAGTATTTT. Translated: CASSSRRAGDTDTQYF. The gene calls are TRBV5-1 and TRBJ2-3; 8 positions agree with TRBD2. CDR3 length: 16 residues. J lost 2 bases, V lost 3 bases, and 8 bases had no gene match. The germline V gene has CDR1 SGHRS and CDR2 YFSETQ.

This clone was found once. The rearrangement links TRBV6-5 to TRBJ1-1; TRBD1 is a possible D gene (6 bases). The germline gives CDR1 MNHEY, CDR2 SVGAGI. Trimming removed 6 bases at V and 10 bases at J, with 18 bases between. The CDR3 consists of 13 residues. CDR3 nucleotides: TGTGCCAGCAGACCCTTAGGGGGGCGAGGAGCTTTCTTT. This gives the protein CASRPLGGRGAFF.

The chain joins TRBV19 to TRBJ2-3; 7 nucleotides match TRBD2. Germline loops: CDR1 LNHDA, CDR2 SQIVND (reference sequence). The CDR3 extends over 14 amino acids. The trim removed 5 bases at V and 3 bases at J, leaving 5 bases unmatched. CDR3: CASSPGLVTDTQYF. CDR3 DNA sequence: TGTGCCAGTAGTCCTGGACTAGTGACAGATACGCAGTATTTT.

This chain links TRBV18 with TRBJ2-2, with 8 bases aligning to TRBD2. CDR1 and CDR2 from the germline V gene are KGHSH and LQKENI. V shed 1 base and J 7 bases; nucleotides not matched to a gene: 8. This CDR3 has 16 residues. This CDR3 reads CASSPLQREYGGELFF. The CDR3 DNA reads TGTGCCAGCTCACCACTCCAGCGGGAGTATGGCGGGGAGCTGTTTTTT.

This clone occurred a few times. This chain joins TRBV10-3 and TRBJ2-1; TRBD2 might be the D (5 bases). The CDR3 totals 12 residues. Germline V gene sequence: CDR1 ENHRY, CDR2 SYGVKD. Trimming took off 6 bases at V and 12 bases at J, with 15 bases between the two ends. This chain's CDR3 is CAISGGEVRQFF. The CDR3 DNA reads TGTGCCATCAGCGGAGGAGAGGTTCGGCAGTTCTTC.

CDR3 in amino acids: CASSYLDRAPEQYF. The CDR3 DNA sequence: TGTGCCAGCAGTTATTTGGACAGGGCCCCCGAGCAGTACTTC. The chain couples TRBV6-6 to TRBJ2-7; 8 nucleotides agree with TRBD1. Germline V gene sequence: CDR1 MNHNY, CDR2 SVGAGI (reference sequence). CDR3 length: 14 residues. After removal of 3 bases from V and 6 bases from J, the junction contained 7 bases not matched to a gene.

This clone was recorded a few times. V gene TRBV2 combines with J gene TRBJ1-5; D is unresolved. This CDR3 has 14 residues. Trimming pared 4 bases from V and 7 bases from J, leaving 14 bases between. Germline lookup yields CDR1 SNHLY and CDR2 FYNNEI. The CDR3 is CASSAGEQSQPQHF. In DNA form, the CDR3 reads TGTGCCAGCAGTGCCGGGGAACAATCCCAGCCCCAGCATTTT.

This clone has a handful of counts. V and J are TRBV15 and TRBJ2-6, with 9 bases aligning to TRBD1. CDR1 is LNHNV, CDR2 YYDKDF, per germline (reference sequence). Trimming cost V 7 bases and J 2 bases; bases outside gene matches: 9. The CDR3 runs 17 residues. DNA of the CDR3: TGTGCCACCAATGGGGGACAGGGAAGAGCTGGGGCCAACGTCCTGACTTTC. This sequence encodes CATNGGQGRAGANVLTF. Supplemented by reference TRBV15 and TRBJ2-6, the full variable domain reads DAMVIQNPRYQVTQFGKPVTLSCSQTLNHNVMYWYQQKSSQAPKLLFHYYDKDFNNEADTPDNFQSRRPNTSFCFLDIRSPGLGDTAMYLCATNGGQGRAGANVLTFGAGSRLTVL.

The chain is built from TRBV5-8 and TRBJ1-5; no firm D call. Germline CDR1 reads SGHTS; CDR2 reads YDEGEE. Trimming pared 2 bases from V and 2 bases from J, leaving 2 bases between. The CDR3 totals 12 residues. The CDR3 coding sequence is TGTGCCAGCAGCTTTGGCAATCAGCCCCAGCATTTT. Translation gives CASSFGNQPQHF.

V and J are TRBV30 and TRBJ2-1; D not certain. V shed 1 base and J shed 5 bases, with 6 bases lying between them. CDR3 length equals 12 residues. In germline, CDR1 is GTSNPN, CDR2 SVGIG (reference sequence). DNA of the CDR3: TGTGCCTGGAGTGACTATGACAATGAGCAGTTCTTC. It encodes CAWSDYDNEQFF.

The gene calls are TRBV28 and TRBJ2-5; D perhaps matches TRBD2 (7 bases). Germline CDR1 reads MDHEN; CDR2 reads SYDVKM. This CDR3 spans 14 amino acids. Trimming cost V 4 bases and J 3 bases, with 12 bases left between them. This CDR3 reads CASSSGGPEETQYF. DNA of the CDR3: TGTGCCAGCAGTTCCGGGGGGCCTGAAGAGACCCAGTACTTC.

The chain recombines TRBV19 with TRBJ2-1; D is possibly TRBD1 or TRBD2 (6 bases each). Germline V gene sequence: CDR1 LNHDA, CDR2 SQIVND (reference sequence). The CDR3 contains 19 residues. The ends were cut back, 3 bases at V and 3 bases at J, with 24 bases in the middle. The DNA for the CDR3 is TGTGCCAGTAGTATCCTAGGGGGGTCGTACAGGGATGTCTACAATGAGCAGTTCTTC. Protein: CASSILGGSYRDVYNEQFF.